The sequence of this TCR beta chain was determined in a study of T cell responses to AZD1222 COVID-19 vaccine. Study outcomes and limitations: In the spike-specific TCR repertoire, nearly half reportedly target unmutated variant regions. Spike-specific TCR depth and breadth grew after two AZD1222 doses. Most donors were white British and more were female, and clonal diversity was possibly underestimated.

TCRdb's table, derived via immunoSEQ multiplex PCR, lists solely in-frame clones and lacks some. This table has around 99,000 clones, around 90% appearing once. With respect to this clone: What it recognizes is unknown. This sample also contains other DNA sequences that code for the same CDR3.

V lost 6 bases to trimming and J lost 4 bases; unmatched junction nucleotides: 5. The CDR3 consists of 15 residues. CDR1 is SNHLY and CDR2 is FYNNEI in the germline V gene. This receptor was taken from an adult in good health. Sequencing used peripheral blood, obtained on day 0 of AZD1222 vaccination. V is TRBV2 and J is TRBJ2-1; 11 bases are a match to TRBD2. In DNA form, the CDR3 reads TGTGCCAGCAGCGCCGGGACTAGCGGTTACAATGAGCAGTTCTTC. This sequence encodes CASSAGTSGYNEQFF.